These 27 T cell receptor beta chains originate from one sample sequenced in a study of T cell responses to AZD1222 COVID-19 vaccine. Clones were sequenced by immunoSEQ multiplex PCR, and TCRdb holds only the in-frame ones, with some missing. The table records about 100,000 clones, approximately 92% of them present only once. The input for sequencing was peripheral blood, taken 28 days after the second AZD1222 dose. These receptors originate from an adult who received the AZD1222 COVID-19 vaccine.

The V and J genes are TRBV6-6 and TRBJ2-7; D is ambiguous. Germline CDR1 is MNHNY and CDR2 is SVGAGI (reference sequence). V lost 4 bases and J 3 bases, leaving 10 bases between the germline ends. This CDR3 has 13 residues. The DNA of the CDR3 is TGTGCCAGCAGTTGGACCGCCGACTACGAGCAGTACTTC. This translates into CASSWTADYEQYF.

This clone was seen just once. The chain has TRBV2 and TRBJ1-1; D gene uncertain. V lost 1 base to trimming and J lost 11 bases, with 14 bases between them. The CDR3 is 13 residues long. Germline values: CDR1 SNHLY, CDR2 FYNNEI. The CDR3 protein is CASSEEDMGSAFF. CDR3 in DNA: TGTGCCAGCAGTGAAGAAGATATGGGCTCGGCTTTCTTT.

The V call is TRBV6-2 or TRBV6-3, the J call TRBJ2-7; perhaps TRBD1 as D (6 bases). V lost 5 bases and J lost 0, with 11 bases in between. The CDR3 extends over 14 amino acids. Germline CDR1 reads MNHEY; CDR2 reads SVGEGT. The CDR3 region has the DNA TGTGCCAGCAGTAACCGGGACACCTCCTACGAGCAGTACTTC. Translation: CASSNRDTSYEQYF.

The V gene is TRBV14, the J gene TRBJ2-2; D is possibly TRBD1 (6 bases). V lost 6 bases to trimming and J lost 4 bases, with 21 bases between them. The germline gives CDR1 SGHDN, CDR2 FVKESK. CDR3 length equals 17 residues. The CDR3 coding sequence is TGTGCCAGCAGTCGCAGGGGAATCAGGGTTGCCACCGGGGAGCTGTTTTTT. This translates into CASSRRGIRVATGELFF.

The chain employs TRBV18 and TRBJ1-2, with a tentative D call TRBD1 (5 bases). Trimming removed 3 bases at V and 3 bases at J, with 8 bases between. Germline-derived CDR1 and CDR2 are KGHSH and LQKENI. The CDR3 contains 13 residues. The CDR3 sequence is CASSPDSDYGYTF. DNA for the CDR3: TGTGCCAGCTCACCCGACAGCGACTATGGCTACACCTTC.

This clone has only a few counts. This chain uses TRBV3-1 (or the pseudogene TRBV3-2) with TRBJ1-1; no firm D call. V lost 1 base, J lost 4 bases, and 10 bases lay in between. Germline CDR1 is LGHDT and CDR2 is YNNKEL (reference sequence). There are 14 residues in the CDR3. The CDR3 coding sequence is TGTGCCAGCAGCCAAGCTGGGCGGGGCACTGAAGCTTTCTTT. It specifies CASSQAGRGTEAFF.

The chain has TRBV5-6 and TRBJ1-3; TRBD1 matches at 8 bases. V shed 0 bases and J 1 base; nucleotides not matched to a gene: 3. The germline V gene encodes CDR1 SGHDT and CDR2 YYEEEE. The CDR3 extends over 16 amino acids. CDR3 DNA: TGTGCCAGCAGCTTGGCAGGGGGCAGGTCTGGAAACACCATATATTTT. This sequence encodes CASSLAGGRSGNTIYF.

The chain recombines TRBV7-2 with TRBJ2-3; D uncertain. The CDR3 has 14 residues. The V end lost 0 bases, the J end lost 2 bases, and 6 bases lay between the germline ends. Germline CDR1 and CDR2: SGHTA and FQGNSA. CDR3 sequence: CASSLAGVTDTQYF. CDR3 bases: TGTGCCAGCAGCTTAGCGGGTGTCACAGATACGCAGTATTTT.

The V call is TRBV27, the J call TRBJ2-2; D remains ambiguous. The CDR3 runs 14 residues. Trimming took 8 bases from V and 0 from J, leaving 10 bases between them. CDR1 and CDR2 (germline): MNHEY, SMNVEV (reference sequence). The CDR3 loop is CASAARPNTGELFF. In DNA, the CDR3 is TGTGCCAGCGCCGCGCGACCGAACACCGGGGAGCTGTTTTTT.

The rearrangement joins TRBV7-6 to TRBJ2-7; D gene uncertain. CDR1 and CDR2 (germline): SGHVS, FNYEAQ. The CDR3 is 16 residues long. Deletions cut 5 bases from V and 3 bases from J, with 20 bases between. Written as DNA, the CDR3 is TGTGCCAGCAGCCCTGCCCTCCCCGGCGGAAACTACGAGCAGTACTTC. Residues: CASSPALPGGNYEQYF.

The rearrangement joins TRBV4-1 to TRBJ1-1, with D perhaps matching TRBD1 (5 bases). The CDR3 totals 16 residues. V was shortened by 4 bases and J by 3 bases, with 18 bases between the two germline ends. CDR1 is MGHRA and CDR2 is YSYEKL in the germline V gene. CDR3 residues: CASSPQTASGDTEAFF. In nucleotides, the CDR3 is TGCGCCAGCAGCCCTCAGACAGCTTCGGGGGACACTGAAGCTTTCTTT.

This rearrangement joins TRBV7-2 to TRBJ1-1; D is ambiguous. The CDR3 runs 16 residues. V gave up 5 bases and J gave up 0 bases, with 16 bases separating them. Germline V gene data show CDR1 as SGHTA and CDR2 as FQGNSA. The chain's CDR3 is CASSLGPVALNTEAFF. The CDR3 DNA follows: TGTGCCAGCAGCCTGGGCCCTGTCGCATTGAACACTGAAGCTTTCTTT.

V is TRBV25-1 and J is TRBJ1-2; 8 bases map to TRBD1. This CDR3 region has 14 residues. The germline V gene has CDR1 MGHDK and CDR2 SYGVNS. The V and J ends lost 4 bases and 2 bases, in that order; junction bases with no gene match: 3. The CDR3: CASSATGGNYGYTF. Here the CDR3 DNA reads TGTGCCAGCAGTGCTACAGGGGGAAACTATGGCTACACCTTC.

The chain carries TRBV12-3 or TRBV12-4 and TRBJ2-5, with 7 bases matching TRBD1. With V trimmed by 8 bases and J by 5 bases, 8 bases remained unmatched. This CDR3 spans 13 amino acids. The CDR3 DNA sequence: TGTGCCAGCGGAAGGGGGCGTTCTGAGACCCAGTACTTC. Translated, it gives CASGRGRSETQYF.

The J gene is TRBJ1-2, the V gene TRBV6-5; 7 bases are a match to TRBD1. The V segment lost 8 bases and the J segment 8 bases; nucleotides outside the gene matches: 11. The V gene's germline CDR1 is MNHEY and CDR2 SVGAGI. The CDR3 contains 13 residues. The CDR3 DNA follows: TGTGCCAGCTCGTTCGGGACAGTGGGGGGCTACACCTTC. Its protein is CASSFGTVGGYTF.

The CDR3 coding sequence is TGTGCCAGCAGCTTGGAGTCAGGGGGCGGATCACCCCTCCACTTT. Translating gives CASSLESGGGSPLHF. The chain employs TRBV5-4 and TRBJ1-6; 8 nucleotides align to TRBD1. Trimming took 0 bases from V and 10 from J; bases not matched to a gene: 6. In germline, CDR1 is SGHNT, CDR2 YYREEE (reference sequence). This CDR3 region has 15 residues.

This chain joins TRBV5-4 and TRBJ1-1; 7 positions agree with TRBD1. The length of the CDR3 is 14 residues. Germline CDR1 is SGHNT and CDR2 is YYREEE (reference sequence). The junction had 4 bases not matched to a gene; V was cut back by 3 bases and J by 2 bases. The CDR3 nucleotides are TGTGCCAGCAGCTCGGGACAGAAAAACACTGAAGCTTTCTTT. This codes for CASSSGQKNTEAFF. The complete variable domain, with remaining parts taken from reference TRBV5-4 and TRBJ1-1, reads ETGVTQSPTHLIKTRGQQVTLRCSSQSGHNTVSWYQQALGQGPQFIFQYYREEENGRGNFPPRFSGLQFPNYSSELNVNALELDDSALYLCASSSGQKNTEAFFGQGTRLTVV.

The chain combines TRBV19 with TRBJ2-1, with 15 bases identical to TRBD2. This CDR3 contains 18 residues. The junction had 8 bases not matched to a gene; V was cut back by 5 bases and J by 3 bases. In germline, CDR1 is LNHDA, CDR2 SQIVND (reference sequence). The DNA for the CDR3 is TGTGCCAGTAGTCCAACCGGGACTAGCGGGGGGTACTACAATGAGCAGTTCTTC. It specifies CASSPTGTSGGYYNEQFF.

This chain connects TRBV6-5 to TRBJ1-3; D gene ambiguous. Trimming took off 0 bases at V and 0 bases at J, with 6 bases between the two ends. Germline values: CDR1 MNHEY, CDR2 SVGAGI. There are 15 residues in the CDR3. In DNA form, the CDR3 reads TGTGCCAGCAGTTACTCCCAAAACTCTGGAAACACCATATATTTT. Translation: CASSYSQNSGNTIYF.

The rearrangement uses TRBV12-3 or TRBV12-4 and TRBJ2-1; D tentatively reads TRBD1 or TRBD2 (6 bases each). The V and J ends lost 4 bases and 15 bases respectively, with 13 bases between them. This CDR3 has 11 amino acids. The CDR3 reads CASSSYGGGFF. Written as DNA, the CDR3 is TGTGCCAGCAGTTCCTACGGGGGCGGGTTCTTC.

The rearrangement links TRBV2 to TRBJ2-7; the D is unclear. Per the germline V gene, CDR1 is SNHLY and CDR2 is FYNNEI. Trimming took 3 bases from V and 3 from J, leaving 6 bases between them. The CDR3 spans 12 residues. CDR3 in DNA: TGTGCCAGCAGTGATGGGGACTACGAGCAGTACTTC. As protein: CASSDGDYEQYF.

The chain is built from TRBV12-5 and TRBJ1-2, with D hard to call. Germline V gives CDR1 LGHNT, CDR2 FRNRAP. The CDR3 is 20 residues long. V was cut by 0 bases and J by 0 bases, with 23 bases left in between. CDR3 sequence: CASGLVLNHGSAGANYGYTF. The CDR3 DNA reads TGTGCTAGTGGTTTGGTACTTAACCATGGGTCGGCAGGAGCTAACTATGGCTACACCTTC.

The chain couples TRBV7-9 to TRBJ2-7, with D hard to call. Deletions cut 5 bases from V and 0 bases from J, with 8 bases between. The CDR3 totals 13 residues. From germline, CDR1 is SEHNR and CDR2 FQNEAQ (reference sequence). The CDR3 DNA follows: TGTGCCAGCAGCCCATCTTCCTCCTACGAGCAGTACTTC. Its translation: CASSPSSSYEQYF.

V is TRBV3-1 (or the pseudogene TRBV3-2) and J is TRBJ2-7; tentative D call: TRBD2 (5 bases). Trimming shortened V by 3 bases and J by 4 bases, and 16 bases separated the two germline ends. CDR1 and CDR2 from the germline V gene are LGHDT and YNNKEL (reference sequence). The CDR3 loop spans 15 amino acids. The CDR3 loop reads CASSHQVRGLYEQYF. As DNA, the CDR3 is TGTGCCAGCAGCCATCAAGTGCGAGGACTTTACGAGCAGTACTTC.

The rearrangement joins TRBV12-3 or TRBV12-4 to TRBJ1-1, with a tentative D call TRBD1 (6 bases). The CDR3 loop spans 12 amino acids. With 6 bases removed from V and 5 bases from J, the gap between germline ends came to 10 bases. In DNA, the CDR3 is TGTGCCAGCAGCATACAGGGTACTGAAGCTTTCTTT. It is translated as CASSIQGTEAFF.

In this sample, this clone turned up a few times. The V call is TRBV19, the J call TRBJ1-5, with D unresolved. V shed 7 bases and J shed 7 bases, with 11 bases lying between them. There are 12 residues in the CDR3. Germline V gene data show CDR1 as LNHDA and CDR2 as SQIVND (reference sequence). CDR3 sequence: CASTPGGQPQHF. The DNA for the CDR3 is TGTGCCAGTACCCCTGGAGGGCAGCCCCAGCATTTT.

The chain links TRBV19 to TRBJ2-1; 11 bases are a match to TRBD2. The CDR3 has 16 residues. In germline, CDR1 is LNHDA, CDR2 SQIVND (reference sequence). Losses at the gene ends were 6 bases for V and 1 base for J; bases not matched to a gene: 5. CDR3 sequence reads: CASSLSGRGSYNEQFF. In nucleotides, the CDR3 is TGTGCCAGTAGCCTTAGCGGGAGGGGTTCCTACAATGAGCAGTTCTTC.